Listed below are T cell receptor beta chains from one sample, sequenced in a study of cytomegalovirus exposure and HLA in healthy donors. TCRdb's table, derived via immunoSEQ multiplex PCR, lists solely in-frame clones and lacks some. The sample includes 250,000 to 400,000 clones, over 75% of them seen just once. The sequenced sample consisted of PBMCs. The receptors here all came from a young man in good health and CMV-seronegative. Both conserved end residues are part of each CDR3. A D gene is named only where the DNA matches it firmly. Only part of the rows carry a size: once, few, many, or a class if the clone is expanded.

D	J	V	length	size	CDR3	DNA
TRBD2	TRBJ2-1	TRBV6-5	15	.	CASSYSAGGPYEQFF	TGTGCCAGCAGTTACTCCGCGGGGGGGCCCTATGAGCAGTTCTTC
TRBD1	TRBJ2-7	TRBV29-1	11	.	CSVTQGYEQYF	TGCAGCGTTACACAGGGGTACGAGCAGTACTTC
.	TRBJ1-6	TRBV6-1	16	.	CASSEVRRVGDSPLHF	TGTGCCAGCAGTGAAGTTAGGAGGGTTGGCGATTCACCCCTCCACTTT
TRBD1	TRBJ2-7	TRBV30	13	.	CASTMDRGLEQYF	TGTGCCTCCACGATGGACAGGGGGCTGGAGCAGTACTTC
.	TRBJ2-6	TRBV5-4	17	.	CASSLRQGLSGANVLTF	TGTGCCAGCAGCTTGCGCCAGGGCCTCTCTGGGGCCAACGTCCTGACTTTC
.	TRBJ1-2	TRBV4-3	14	few	CASSPRGSGYGYTF	TGCGCCAGCAGCCCGAGGGGGTCGGGCTATGGCTACACCTTC
.	TRBJ2-7	TRBV18	13	.	CASSPLTRYEQYF	TGTGCCAGCTCACCATTAACTAGATACGAGCAGTACTTC
.	TRBJ1-1	TRBV7-9	13	.	CASSSHGGTEAFF	TGTGCCAGCAGCTCACATGGGGGGACTGAAGCTTTCTTT
TRBD1	TRBJ1-2	TRBV4-2	14	.	CASSQDGGGKGYTF	TGTGCCAGCAGCCAAGATGGAGGGGGCAAGGGCTACACCTTC
TRBD1	TRBJ1-6	TRBV7-9	14	.	CASSTGTGYSPLHF	TGTGCCAGCAGCACCGGGACAGGGTATTCACCCCTCCACTTT
TRBD1	TRBJ2-5	TRBV19	14	once	CASSRRTGTETQYF	TGTGCCAGTAGTAGGAGGACAGGGACTGAGACCCAGTACTTC
.	TRBJ2-2	TRBV19	14	.	CASSIAGGTGELFF	TGTGCCAGTAGTATAGCCGGGGGTACCGGGGAGCTGTTTTTT
.	TRBJ2-5	TRBV4-1	16	.	CASSRSDYKIQETQYF	TGCGCCAGCAGCCGCTCGGACTACAAGATTCAAGAGACCCAGTACTTC
TRBD2	TRBJ2-7	TRBV6-5	14	.	CASSYRGGLNEQYF	TGTGCCAGCAGTTACCGGGGGGGGCTAAACGAGCAGTACTTC
.	TRBJ1-6	TRBV5-1	16	.	CASSLDAGTYNSPLHF	TGCGCCAGCAGCTTGGATGCGGGGACCTATAATTCACCCCTCCACTTT
.	TRBJ1-5	TRBV7-2	17	once	CASSFLKNTAGRQPQHF	TGTGCCAGCAGCTTCCTGAAAAATACAGCAGGGCGTCAGCCCCAGCATTTT
.	TRBJ1-5	TRBV7-2	15	few	CASSFSRSGNQPQHF	TGTGCCAGCAGCTTCAGCAGGTCTGGCAATCAGCCCCAGCATTTT
.	TRBJ2-1	TRBV5-4	14	.	CASSHFSSYNEQFF	TGTGCCAGCAGCCATTTCAGCTCCTACAATGAGCAGTTCTTC
.	TRBJ2-5	TRBV11-2	15	.	CASSPKGPGWETQYF	TGTGCCAGCAGCCCCAAGGGGCCAGGGTGGGAGACCCAGTACTTC
TRBD1	TRBJ2-3	TRBV25-1	18	.	CASSEPPGGRGRGDTQYF	TGTGCCAGCAGTGAACCCCCCGGGGGCAGGGGGCGCGGGGATACGCAGTATTTT
TRBD2	TRBJ2-5	TRBV5-1	18	.	CASSLAFSGGPYQETQYF	TGCGCCAGCAGCTTGGCTTTCAGCGGGGGGCCCTACCAAGAGACCCAGTACTTC
.	TRBJ2-7	TRBV9	16	.	CASRGGWAVNSYEQYF	TGTGCCAGCAGAGGGGGTTGGGCAGTCAATTCCTACGAGCAGTACTTC
.	TRBJ2-2	TRBV28	15	.	CASNQRGRGTGELFF	TGTGCCAGCAACCAAAGGGGAAGGGGGACCGGGGAGCTGTTTTTT
TRBD1	TRBJ2-3	TRBV10-1	14	.	CASTSGTGAWTQYF	TGCGCCAGCACCTCCGGGACAGGGGCTTGGACGCAGTATTTT
TRBD1	TRBJ1-1	TRBV6-6	13	.	CASRDRVDTEAFF	TGTGCCAGCAGAGACAGGGTAGACACTGAAGCTTTCTTT
.	TRBJ2-7	TRBV7-9	14	.	CASSLSPRPYEQYF	TGTGCCAGCAGCCTATCACCCAGGCCCTACGAGCAGTACTTC
.	TRBJ1-6	TRBV6-1	17	.	CASSEARGSSYNSPLHF	TGTGCCAGCAGTGAGGCCCGGGGGAGCTCCTATAATTCACCCCTCCACTTT
TRBD2	TRBJ2-7	TRBV7-8	17	few	CASSLAVAGVSRYEQYF	TGTGCCAGCAGCTTAGCGGTAGCGGGGGTTAGCCGCTACGAGCAGTACTTC
.	TRBJ2-7	TRBV29-1	12	.	CSVEAQGYEQYF	TGCAGCGTTGAAGCACAGGGTTACGAGCAGTACTTC
TRBD2	TRBJ2-1	TRBV6-5	14	.	CASSGLAGGNEQFF	TGTGCCAGCAGTGGACTAGCGGGGGGCAATGAGCAGTTCTTC
.	TRBJ1-2	TRBV4-1	14	.	CASSQEWGHLGYTF	TGCGCCAGCAGCCAAGAATGGGGACACCTTGGCTACACCTTC
.	TRBJ2-1	TRBV6-9	9	.	CASIPLLFF	TGTGCCAGCATCCCCTTACTGTTCTTC
.	TRBJ2-6	TRBV5-1	16	.	CASSLGPNSGANVLTF	TGCGCCAGCAGCTTGGGGCCGAACTCTGGGGCCAACGTCCTGACTTTC
.	TRBJ1-1	TRBV29-1	13	.	CSATLLRGTEAFF	TGCAGCGCCACTCTCCTTAGGGGCACTGAAGCTTTCTTT
TRBD1	TRBJ2-6	TRBV4-1	19	.	CASSQDSKDRSVGANVLTF	TGCGCCAGCAGCCAAGATTCAAAGGACAGGTCAGTTGGGGCCAACGTCCTGACTTTC
.	TRBJ1-1	TRBV11-3	13	.	CASSLTVVTEAFF	TGTGCCAGCAGCTTGACAGTTGTCACTGAAGCTTTCTTT
.	TRBJ2-5	TRBV29-1	12	.	CSVRDGGETQYF	TGCAGCGTTAGGGACGGAGGGGAGACCCAGTACTTC
.	TRBJ2-5	TRBV25-1	15	.	CASSELGRVKETQHF	TGTGCCAGCAGTGAATTAGGCAGGGTAAAAGAGACCCAGCACTTC
.	TRBJ2-7	TRBV5-6	16	.	CASSLGGWDTAYEQYF	TGTGCCAGCAGCTTGGGGGGTTGGGACACCGCCTACGAGCAGTACTTC
TRBD1	TRBJ1-5	TRBV19	17	.	CASRPPPGQGVIRPQHF	TGTGCCAGTAGGCCACCCCCGGGACAGGGGGTTATTCGGCCCCAGCATTTT
TRBD1	TRBJ2-7	TRBV18	16	.	CASSPPRQGEAYEQYF	TGTGCCAGCTCACCTCCACGACAGGGTGAAGCCTACGAGCAGTACTTC
.	TRBJ1-5	TRBV19	15	.	CASKLLDGADQPQHF	TGTGCCAGTAAACTCCTAGATGGGGCAGATCAGCCCCAGCATTTT
.	TRBJ1-2	TRBV4-1	13	few	CASSQDRSYGYTF	TGCGCCAGCAGCCAAGACAGAAGCTATGGCTACACCTTC
.	TRBJ2-3	TRBV7-2	14	.	CASRRGGGRDTQYF	TGTGCCAGCCGCCGTGGGGGGGGCCGAGATACGCAGTATTTT
TRBD1	TRBJ1-1	TRBV6-5	15	.	CASSTPRDRRTEAFF	TGTGCCAGCAGTACGCCTCGGGACAGGCGCACTGAAGCTTTCTTT
TRBD2	TRBJ2-1	TRBV7-2	18	.	CASSLESSGGGSYNEQFF	TGTGCCAGCAGCTTAGAGAGTAGCGGGGGGGGTTCCTACAATGAGCAGTTCTTC
.	TRBJ1-3	TRBV4-3	20	.	CASSQHLRTEFTSLGNTIYF	TGCGCCAGCAGCCAACACCTCAGGACAGAGTTTACCTCGCTCGGAAACACCATATATTTT
TRBD1	TRBJ1-6	TRBV2	17	.	CASRPGQGAPGNSPLHF	TGTGCCAGCAGGCCGGGACAGGGGGCGCCGGGGAATTCACCCCTCCACTTT
.	TRBJ2-2	TRBV7-2	12	.	CASSPKTGELFF	TGTGCCAGCAGCCCCAAAACCGGGGAGCTGTTTTTT
TRBD1	TRBJ1-2	TRBV18	14	.	CASSVTGGPYGYTF	TGTGCCAGCTCAGTTACAGGGGGCCCCTATGGCTACACCTTC
TRBD2	TRBJ2-7	TRBV7-2	14	.	CASSLYFGGGEQYF	TGTGCCAGCAGCTTATATTTTGGCGGGGGCGAGCAGTACTTC
TRBD1	TRBJ1-6	TRBV10-2	13	.	CASSETGGSPLHF	TGCGCCAGCAGTGAGACAGGGGGATCACCCCTCCACTTT
TRBD1	TRBJ1-6	TRBV18	19	.	CASSRDSPDSGTVNSPLHF	TGTGCCAGCTCACGCGACTCACCCGATAGCGGGACAGTTAATTCACCCCTCCACTTT
TRBD1	TRBJ2-7	TRBV9	15	.	CASSVGTGESGEQYF	TGTGCCAGCAGCGTAGGGACAGGGGAAAGCGGCGAGCAGTACTTC
TRBD1	TRBJ2-1	TRBV10-3	16	few	CAISETDRVWVNEQFF	TGTGCCATCAGTGAGACCGACAGGGTTTGGGTCAATGAGCAGTTCTTC
.	TRBJ1-3	TRBV7-9	14	.	CASSLTGTGNTIYF	TGTGCCAGCAGCCTTACAGGGACTGGAAACACCATATATTTT
.	TRBJ1-5	TRBV6-6	16	.	CASSYAAGVRNQPQHF	TGTGCCAGCAGTTACGCTGCAGGGGTCCGCAATCAGCCCCAGCATTTT
.	TRBJ1-3	TRBV5-6	17	.	CASSLLVGRVLGNTIYF	TGTGCCAGCAGCCTCCTGGTGGGGAGAGTACTTGGAAACACCATATATTTT